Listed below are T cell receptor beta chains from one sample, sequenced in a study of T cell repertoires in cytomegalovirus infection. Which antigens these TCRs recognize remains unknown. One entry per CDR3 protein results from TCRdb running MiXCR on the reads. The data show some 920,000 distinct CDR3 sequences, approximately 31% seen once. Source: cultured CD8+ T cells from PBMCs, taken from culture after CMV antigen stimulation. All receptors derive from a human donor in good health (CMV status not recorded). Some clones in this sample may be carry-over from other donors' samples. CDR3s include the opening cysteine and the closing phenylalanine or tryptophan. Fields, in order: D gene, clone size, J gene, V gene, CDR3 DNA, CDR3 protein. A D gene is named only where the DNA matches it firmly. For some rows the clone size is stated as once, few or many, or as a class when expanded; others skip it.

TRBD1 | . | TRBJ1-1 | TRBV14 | TGTGCCAGCAGTCCGGACAGGGTGATCACTGAAGCTTTCTTT | CASSPDRVITEAFF
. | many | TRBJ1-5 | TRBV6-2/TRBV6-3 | TGTGCCAGCAGTTTCTCAGGGCATCAGCCCCAGCATTTT | CASSFSGHQPQHF
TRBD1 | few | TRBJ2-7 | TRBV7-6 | TGTGCCAGCAGCTCCGTACAGGGGGCCTCCTACGAGCAGTACTTC | CASSSVQGASYEQYF
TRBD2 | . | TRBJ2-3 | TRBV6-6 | TGTGCCAGCAGTCCATTAGCGGGGGGGCGGAAAGATACGCAGTATTTT | CASSPLAGGRKDTQYF
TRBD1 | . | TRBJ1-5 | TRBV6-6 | TGTGCCAGCAGTTCGGGACAGGCCCTTGATAGCAATCAGCCCCAGCATTTT | CASSSGQALDSNQPQHF
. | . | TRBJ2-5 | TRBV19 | TGTGCCAGTAGTATTCCGCAGAACCATCAAGAGACCCAGTACTTC | CASSIPQNHQETQYF
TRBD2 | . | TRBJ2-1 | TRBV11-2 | TGTGCCAGCAGCTTAGATCTGGGACTAGCGGGGGCCTACAATGAGCAGTTCTTC | CASSLDLGLAGAYNEQFF
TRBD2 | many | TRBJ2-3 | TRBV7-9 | TGTGCCAGCAGCCCTAGGACTAGCGGGGCTGGGGATACGCAGTATTTT | CASSPRTSGAGDTQYF
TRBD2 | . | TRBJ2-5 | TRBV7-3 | TGTGCCAGCAGTCTAGGGTCTAGCGGGGGGGACCAAGAGACCCAGTACTTC | CASSLGSSGGDQETQYF
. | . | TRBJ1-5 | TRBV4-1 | TGCGCCAGCAGCCATCTAGGAACAAATCAGCCCCAGCATTTT | CASSHLGTNQPQHF
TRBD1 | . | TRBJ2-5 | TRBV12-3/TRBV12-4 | TGTGCCAGCAGAATTACAGGGGGCGCGGGGGAGACCCAGTACTTC | CASRITGGAGETQYF
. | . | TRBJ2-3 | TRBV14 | TGTGCCAGCAGCCAAGATCGGTTTCGCTTGAAGACAGATACGCAGTATTTT | CASSQDRFRLKTDTQYF
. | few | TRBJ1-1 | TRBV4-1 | TGCGCCAGCAGCCAAGATGATGGGGGGGCAGGGGAGTTGGGCACTGAAGCTTTCTTT | CASSQDDGGAGELGTEAFF
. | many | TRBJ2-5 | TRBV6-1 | TGTGCCAGCAGTGAAGTCACGGTAGTCGCAGCCGACCAAGAGACCCAGTACTTC | CASSEVTVVAADQETQYF
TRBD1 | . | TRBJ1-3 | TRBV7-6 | TGTGCCAGCAGCTTAGGGGTTTCGGGGACAGGGGGCCAATCTGGAAACACCATATATTTT | CASSLGVSGTGGQSGNTIYF
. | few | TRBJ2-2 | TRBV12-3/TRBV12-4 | TGTGCCAGCAGTGTGCAGGGATCTGGGGCCGGGGAGCTGTTTTTT | CASSVQGSGAGELFF
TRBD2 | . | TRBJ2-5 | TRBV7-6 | TGTGCCAGCAGCTCTAGCGGGGGCGGTGGGAGGACCCAGTACTTC | CASSSSGGGGRTQYF
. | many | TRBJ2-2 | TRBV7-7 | TGTGCTAGCAGCGCCGTCCTGAACACCGGGGAGCTGTTTTTT | CASSAVLNTGELFF
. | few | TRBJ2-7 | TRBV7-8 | TGTGCCAGCAGCTTAGGTCTAGCCGTATGGGAGCAGTACTTC | CASSLGLAVWEQYF
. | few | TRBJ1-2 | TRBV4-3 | TGCGCCAGCAGCCAAGATGGAGGGACCACCTATGGCTACACCTTC | CASSQDGGTTYGYTF
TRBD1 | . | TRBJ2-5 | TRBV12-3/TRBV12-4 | TGTGCCAGCAGTACGGGACAGAAGTTTCAAGAGACCCAGTACTTC | CASSTGQKFQETQYF
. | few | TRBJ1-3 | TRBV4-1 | TGCGCCAGCAGCCAAGATGGGGGGGTAGGGATTTACTCTGGAAACACCATATATTTT | CASSQDGGVGIYSGNTIYF
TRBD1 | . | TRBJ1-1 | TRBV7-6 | TGTGCCAGCAGCTTAAGCAGGGGGAGGTACAGTGAAGCTTTCTTT | CASSLSRGRYSEAFF
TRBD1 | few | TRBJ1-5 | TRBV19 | TGTGCTTCCAGGGGGGGCTTTGGCAATCAGCCCCAGCATTTT | CASRGGFGNQPQHF
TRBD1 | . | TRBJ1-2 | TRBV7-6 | TGTGCCAGCAGCTTAGCGGGGAAGGGACAGGGGGCCTATGGCTACACCTTC | CASSLAGKGQGAYGYTF
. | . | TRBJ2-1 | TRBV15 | TGTGCCACCAGCACCTGGAGCTCCTACAATGAGCAGTTCTTC | CATSTWSSYNEQFF
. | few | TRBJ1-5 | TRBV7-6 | TGTGCCAGCAGCTTAGCGCCGGCAGGGGCTACCAATCAGCCCCAGCATTTT | CASSLAPAGATNQPQHF
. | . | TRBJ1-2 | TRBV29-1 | TGCAGCGCCTTACACGTGGATGGCTACACCTTC | CSALHVDGYTF
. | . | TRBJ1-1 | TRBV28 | TGTGCCAGCAGGTATCGGGGGACCACTGAAGCTTTCTTT | CASRYRGTTEAFF
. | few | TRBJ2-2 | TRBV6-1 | TGTGCCAGCAGTGAGTCCGGGGAGCTGTTTTTT | CASSESGELFF
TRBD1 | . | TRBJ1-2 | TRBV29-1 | TGCAGCGTTGAAGACGGGGACAGATTCTATGGCTACACCTTC | CSVEDGDRFYGYTF
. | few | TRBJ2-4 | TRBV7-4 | TGTGCCAGCAGCGCCAACAAGGCCAAAAACATTCAGTACTTC | CASSANKAKNIQYF
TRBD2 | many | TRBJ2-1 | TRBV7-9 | TGTGCCAGCAGCTTGGCGGGGGGGCCTATACGGGAGCAGTTCTTC | CASSLAGGPIREQFF
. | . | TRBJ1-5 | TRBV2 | TGTGCCAGCAGTCAAAGGAATCAGCCCCAGCATTTT | CASSQRNQPQHF
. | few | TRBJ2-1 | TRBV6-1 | TGTGCCAGCAGTGAAGCCTACCGAGAGCAGTTCTTC | CASSEAYREQFF
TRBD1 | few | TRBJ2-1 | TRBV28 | TGTGCCAGCAGGTTGACAGGGGTCGGCCATGAGCAGTTCTTC | CASRLTGVGHEQFF
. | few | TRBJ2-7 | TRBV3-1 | TGTGCCAGCAGCCAAACAGGAGCACCCACCTACGAGCAGTACTTC | CASSQTGAPTYEQYF
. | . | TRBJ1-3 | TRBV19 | TGTGCCAGTAGTTCGCATATTGGACTTCTGTTGGATCGCTCTGGAAACACCATATATTTT | CASSSHIGLLLDRSGNTIYF
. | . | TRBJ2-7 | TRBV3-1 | TGTGCCAGCAGCCAAGGCGTAGGACGCGAGCAGTACTTC | CASSQGVGREQYF
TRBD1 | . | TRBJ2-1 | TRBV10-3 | TGTGCCAACGGGGAGACAGGGTACAATGAGCAGTTCTTC | CANGETGYNEQFF
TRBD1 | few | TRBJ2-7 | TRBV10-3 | TGTGCCATCAGTGACCCGGGACAGGGTTTTCGCGAGCAGTACTTC | CAISDPGQGFREQYF
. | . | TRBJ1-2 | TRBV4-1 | TGCGCCAGCAGCCAAGATCAAGGCCTGGATGGTCTCTATGGCTACACCTTC | CASSQDQGLDGLYGYTF
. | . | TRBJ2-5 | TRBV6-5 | TGTGCCAGCAGTTACGGGCAGCTAGGCCCCCAAGAGACCCAGTACTTC | CASSYGQLGPQETQYF
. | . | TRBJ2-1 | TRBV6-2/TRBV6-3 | TGTGCCAGCAGTTATATGGGGGGACCCTACAATGAGCAGTTCTTC | CASSYMGGPYNEQFF
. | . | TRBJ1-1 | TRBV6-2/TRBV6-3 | TGTGCCAGCAGTAATTCGGGGGAAATCACTGAAGCTTTCTTT | CASSNSGEITEAFF
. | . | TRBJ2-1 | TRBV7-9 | TGTGCCAGCAGCTGGGCGGGACAGAATGAGCAGTTCTTC | CASSWAGQNEQFF
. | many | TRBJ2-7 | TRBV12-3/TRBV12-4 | TGTGCCAGCAGTTTTTGGGGAAACTACGAGCAGTACTTC | CASSFWGNYEQYF
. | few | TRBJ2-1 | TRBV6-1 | TGTGCCAGCAGTGAAGCCACAACTAGCAGGAGCTCCTACAATGAGCAGTTCTTC | CASSEATTSRSSYNEQFF
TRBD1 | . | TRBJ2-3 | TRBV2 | TGTGCCAGCAAGGTGGGGACAGGGCTACCAGATACGCAGTATTTT | CASKVGTGLPDTQYF
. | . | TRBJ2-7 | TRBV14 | TGTGCCAGCAGCCAACCCTCAGGGGACGAGCAGTACTTC | CASSQPSGDEQYF
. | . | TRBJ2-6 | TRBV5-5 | TGTGCCACCGACGGGGGAGGAGGGGCCAACGTCCTGACTTTC | CATDGGGGANVLTF
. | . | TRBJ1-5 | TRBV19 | TGTGCCAGTAGTATCGGACAGACGGCCAATCAGCCCCAGCATTTT | CASSIGQTANQPQHF
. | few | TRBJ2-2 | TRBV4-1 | TGCGCCAGCAGCCCCGGACTGCTTACCGGGGAGCTGTTTTTT | CASSPGLLTGELFF
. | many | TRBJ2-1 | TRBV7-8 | TGTGCCAGCAGCTCCGCAGGGAAGTCCTACAATGAGCAGTTCTTC | CASSSAGKSYNEQFF
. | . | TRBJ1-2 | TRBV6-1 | TGTGCCACTTGGAGGGCTAACTATGGCTACACCTTC | CATWRANYGYTF
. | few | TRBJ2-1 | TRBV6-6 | TGTGCCAGCAGTTACTCCTCGGGCCAATACAATGAGCAGTTCTTC | CASSYSSGQYNEQFF
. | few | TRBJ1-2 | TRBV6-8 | TGTGCCAGCAGTTACCCGGGTGGGGATGGCTACACCTTC | CASSYPGGDGYTF